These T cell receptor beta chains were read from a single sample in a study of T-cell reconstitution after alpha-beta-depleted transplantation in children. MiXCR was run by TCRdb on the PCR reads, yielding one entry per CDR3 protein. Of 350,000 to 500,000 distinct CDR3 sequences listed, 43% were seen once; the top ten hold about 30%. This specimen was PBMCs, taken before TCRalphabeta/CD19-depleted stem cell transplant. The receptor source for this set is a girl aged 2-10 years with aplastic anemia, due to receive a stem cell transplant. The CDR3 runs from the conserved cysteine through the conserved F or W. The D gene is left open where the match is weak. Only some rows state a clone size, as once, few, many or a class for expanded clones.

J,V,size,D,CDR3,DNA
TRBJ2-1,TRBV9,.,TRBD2,CASSAGFGRVDEQFF,TGTGCCAGCAGCGCCGGTTTTGGGAGGGTCGATGAGCAGTTCTTC
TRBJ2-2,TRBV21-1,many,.,CASSIVAGELFF,TGTGCCAGCAGCATCGTCGCCGGGGAGCTGTTTTTT
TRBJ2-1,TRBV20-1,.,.,CSVTLGAGHYNEQFF,TGCAGTGTTACCCTGGGGGCAGGGCACTACAATGAGCAGTTCTTC
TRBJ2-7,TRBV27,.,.,CAGGRSGENEQYF,TGTGCCGGCGGCCGCTCCGGGGAGAACGAGCAGTACTTC
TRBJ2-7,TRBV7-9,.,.,CASSRTEYEQYF,TGTGCCAGCAGCCGTACAGAGTACGAGCAGTACTTC
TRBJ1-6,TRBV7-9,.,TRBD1,CASSRQGSISPLHF,TGTGCCAGCAGCCGACAGGGGAGTATCTCACCCCTCCACTTT
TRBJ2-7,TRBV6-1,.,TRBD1,CASSEVKGQGYYEQYF,TGTGCCAGCAGTGAAGTCAAAGGACAGGGATACTACGAGCAGTACTTC
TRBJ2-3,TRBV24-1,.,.,CATSDSTRYTDTQYF,TGTGCCACCAGTGACTCGACTAGATACACAGATACGCAGTATTTT
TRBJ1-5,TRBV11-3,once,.,CASSLVGLWPQHF,TGTGCCAGCAGCTTAGTAGGGTTATGGCCCCAGCATTTT
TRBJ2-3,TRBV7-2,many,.,CASSLDPPLDTQYF,TGTGCCAGCAGCTTAGACCCCCCTCTGGATACGCAGTATTTT
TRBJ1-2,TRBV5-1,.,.,CASTLEVAQGYGYTF,TGCGCCAGCACCTTGGAGGTGGCGCAGGGGTATGGCTACACCTTC
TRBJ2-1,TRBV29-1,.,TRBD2,CSVTSGTSDYNEQFF,TGCAGCGTCACGTCCGGGACTAGCGACTACAATGAGCAGTTCTTC
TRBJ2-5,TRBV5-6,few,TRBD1,CASSHWTGGFQETQYF,TGTGCCAGCAGCCACTGGACAGGGGGTTTCCAGGAGACCCAGTACTTC
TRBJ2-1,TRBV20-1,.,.,CSARDPGGGSYNEQFF,TGCAGTGCTAGAGATCCCGGGGGAGGCTCCTACAATGAGCAGTTCTTC
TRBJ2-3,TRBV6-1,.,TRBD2,CASSGLAGGSTDTQYF,TGTGCCAGCAGTGGGCTAGCGGGGGGTAGCACAGATACGCAGTATTTT
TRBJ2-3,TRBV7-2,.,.,CASSLEGSNTQYF,TGTGCCAGCAGTTTAGAAGGGTCAAATACGCAGTATTTT
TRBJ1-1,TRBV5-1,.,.,CASSLAGSTEAFF,TGCGCCAGCAGCTTGGCCGGGAGCACTGAAGCTTTCTTT
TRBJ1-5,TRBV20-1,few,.,CSAFRGEGIDQPQHF,TGCAGTGCTTTCCGGGGAGAAGGGATTGATCAGCCCCAGCATTTT
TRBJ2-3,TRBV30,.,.,CAWNVLASTDTQYF,TGTGCCTGGAACGTTCTAGCGAGCACAGATACGCAGTATTTT
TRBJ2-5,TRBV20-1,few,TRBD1,CSGINDRVQYF,TGCAGTGGTATTAACGACAGGGTCCAGTACTTC
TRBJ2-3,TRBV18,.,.,CASSPTTGTDTQYF,TGTGCCAGCTCACCTACCACTGGCACAGATACGCAGTATTTT
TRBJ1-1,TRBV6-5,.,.,CASSYEQGPYTEAFF,TGTGCCAGCAGTTACGAGCAGGGTCCGTACACTGAAGCTTTCTTT
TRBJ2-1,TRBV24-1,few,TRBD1,CATSDFEGQGGDEQFF,TGTGCCACCAGTGATTTTGAAGGACAGGGAGGCGATGAGCAGTTCTTC
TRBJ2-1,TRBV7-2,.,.,CASSLVVKSF,TGTGCCAGCAGCTTAGTCGTCAAGTCCTTC